This TCR beta chain was identified in a study of T cell clusters in autoimmune cytopenias (dated by TCRdb to between 2018 and 2021). Regarding the study in general: The median TRB sequencing depth was approximately 50,000 reads per sample, and the median number of distinct TRB clonotypes was more than 2,000 per sample. Peripheral blood TRB and IGH repertoires were sequenced in autoimmune cytopenia patients at active disease and during treatment follow-up, alongside healthy, CLL and autoimmune hepatitis controls. The study aimed to test whether autoimmune cytopenia patients carry a disease-specific immune repertoire signature usable as a blood-based biomarker.

With no count recorded, this clonotype is classed as medium-sized (0.01 to 0.1%) from frequency. Its antigen has not been determined. TRB amplification used around 250 ng of peripheral blood genomic DNA, roughly 41,000 genome equivalents, per sample. What the research found in general, with its limitations: Healthy donors had almost three times as many exclusive TRB clusters as active autoimmune hepatitis patients, a finding consistent with an autoimmunity-wide signature. TRB repertoire shifts, with less even repertoires observed in secondary cytopenia and CLL, were mostly attributed to lymphoma bias rather than autoimmunity. GLIPH results suggested that primary autoimmune cytopenia patients were missing physiological T cell clusters, with approximately 52 clusters found only in healthy donors compared with approximately 16 found only in patients. In the comparison of secondary cytopenia with CLL, the cluster-lack signature was not observed, apparently because the dominant lymphoma-associated repertoire masked the signature. The T cell clusters were defined only in silico, and the functional role of the clusters was left to be validated experimentally.

TRB rearrangements were amplified by multiplex PCR following a touch-down protocol, with the TRB-A and TRB-B primer pools mixed in one tube. Illumina adapters and sample indices were added to the amplicons through two consecutive PCR reactions performed with Phusion HS II polymerase. The amplicons were gel-purified using the NucleoSpin Gel and PCR Clean-up kit, after which quantification was performed by Qubit and quality was checked on an Agilent 2100 Bioanalyzer. Libraries were sequenced on an Illumina MiSeq using 600-cycle, single-indexed, paired-end runs. The paper's data handling went like this. TRB reads were aligned and assembled with MiXCR version 2.1.12 using the default MiXCR reference library. A clone was defined by each unique CDR3 nucleotide sequence, and the analysis included only productive sequences supported by at least two reads. Repertoire diversity was assessed with alpha-parameterized diversity profiles (alpha 0 to 5), including the Shannon (alpha 1) and Simpson (alpha 2) indices, which were computed with an R script. Combinatorial TRB VJ usage was computed with the tcR package and compared between cohorts by principal component analysis with ade4. GLIPH was used to cluster TCRbeta CDR3s in pairs of cohorts matched for age and read depth, and a Wilcoxon test was used to compare cluster frequencies. Each entry corresponds to one CDR3 protein sequence from reads that TCRdb reprocessed, and DNA is not given. Clone size and V and J calls follow TCRdb, not the original study. The sample has approximately 12,000 distinct CDR3 sequences on record. The ten largest clones add up to roughly 3% of the sample.

According to the germline V gene (reference sequence), CDR1 reads LNHDA and CDR2 reads SQIVND. From cysteine to phenylalanine, the CDR3 is 15 amino acids long. No DNA was logged. The sequence was obtained from a human donor with an autoimmune cytopenia or autoimmune hepatitis (not recorded which). The sequence joins TRBV19 to TRBJ2-2; the D call from TCRdb, TRBD1, cannot be confirmed without DNA. The sample comprised peripheral blood. The CDR3 here reads CASSVGATRSGELFF.